Below, 24 T cell receptor beta chains from the same sample are listed, as sequenced in a study of T cells after yellow fever vaccination. TCRdb used MiXCR to reprocess the 5' RACE reads, holding one entry per CDR3 protein. Of around 300,000 distinct CDR3 sequences listed, approximately 13% are singletons. The source was CD4+ T cells sorted from PBMCs, collected 45 days after the yellow fever booster vaccination. The source of these receptors is a man younger than 45 who received the YFV17D yellow fever vaccine.

The rearrangement uses TRBV7-9 and TRBJ2-4; D gene uncertain. This CDR3 region has 14 residues. The ends were cut back, 5 bases at V and 6 bases at J, with 14 bases in the middle. CDR1 and CDR2 from the germline V gene are SEHNR and FQNEAQ (reference sequence). CDR3 sequence reads: CASSGKTQGNIQYF. CDR3 bases: TGTGCCAGCAGCGGGAAGACCCAAGGAAACATTCAGTACTTC.

The chain combines TRBV20-1 with TRBJ2-3; 9 nucleotides agree with TRBD2. CDR1 DFQATT and CDR2 SNEGSKA come from the germline V gene (reference sequence). This CDR3 has 14 residues. The trim removed 7 bases at V and 2 bases at J, leaving 7 bases unmatched. CDR3 amino acids: CSVRASGTTDTQYF. As DNA, the CDR3 is TGCAGTGTGCGGGCTAGCGGGACCACAGATACGCAGTATTTT.

This clonotype was detected a few times. The chain joins TRBV20-1 to TRBJ2-1, with 7 positions matching TRBD2. This CDR3 contains 16 residues. The V gene end was trimmed by 6 bases and the J gene end by 0 bases; junction bases not matched to a gene: 11. Germline lookup yields CDR1 DFQATT and CDR2 SNEGSKA (reference sequence). The CDR3 sequence: CSAKGLVSSSYNEQFF. The CDR3 DNA reads TGCAGTGCCAAAGGACTAGTCAGTAGCTCCTACAATGAGCAGTTCTTC.

This clonotype occurred a few times. The rearrangement joins TRBV20-1 to TRBJ2-1, with TRBD2 identical over 11 bases. Germline V gene lookup returns CDR1 DFQATT and CDR2 SNEGSKA (reference sequence). The CDR3 is 14 residues long. CDR3 loop: CGTSGRPFHNEQFF. The DNA of the CDR3 is TGCGGGACTAGCGGAAGACCCTTTCACAATGAGCAGTTCTTC.

This clonotype was observed at least ten times. V and J are TRBV12-3 or TRBV12-4 and TRBJ2-1, with 9 nucleotides matching TRBD2. The CDR3 consists of 15 residues. Germline trimming cut 5 bases from V and 4 bases from J; bases unmatched to any gene: 6. CDR3 in DNA: TGTGCCAGCAGTCCGAATAGCGGGAGTTACAATGAGCAGTTCTTC. It encodes CASSPNSGSYNEQFF.

This clonotype was detected only a few times. The chain is built from TRBV5-1 and TRBJ2-5, with D perhaps TRBD2 (6 bases). The CDR3 is 14 residues long. From germline, CDR1 is SGHRS and CDR2 YFSETQ. Trimming left V 1 base short and J 4 bases short, with 11 bases between. In DNA, the CDR3 is TGCGCCAGCAGCTTGACCGGGAGCGGAGAGACCCAGTACTTC. Protein sequence: CASSLTGSGETQYF.

A few counts support this clonotype. The chain employs TRBV9 and TRBJ1-5; D not resolved. The CDR3 extends over 12 amino acids. The germline CDR1 and CDR2 sequences are SGDLS and YYNGEE. Trimming stripped 0 bases from V and 6 bases from J, with 4 bases between. CDR3 sequence (DNA): TGTGCCAGCAGCGTAGTAGGTCAGCCCCAGCATTTT. Protein sequence: CASSVVGQPQHF. The full variable domain, completed using reference TRBV9 and TRBJ1-5, is DSGVTQTPKHLITATGQRVTLRCSPRSGDLSVYWYQQSLDQGLQFLIQYYNGEERAKGNILERFSAQQFPDLHSELNLSSLELGDSALYFCASSVVGQPQHFGDGTRLSIL.

This clonotype was observed a handful of times. The chain carries TRBV11-2 and TRBJ2-1, with D maybe TRBD1 (5 bases). Germline V gene data show CDR1 as SGHAT and CDR2 as FQNNGV. Trimming cost V 4 bases and J 9 bases, with 10 bases left between them. CDR3 length: 12 amino acids. This chain's CDR3 is CASSSLRGEQFF. The CDR3 DNA sequence: TGTGCCAGCAGCTCCTTAAGGGGTGAGCAGTTCTTC.

The J gene is TRBJ2-2, the V gene TRBV5-1; no firm D call. CDR3 size: 15 residues. Germline V gene data show CDR1 as SGHRS and CDR2 as YFSETQ. With 0 bases removed from V and 7 bases from J, the gap between germline ends came to 13 bases. The CDR3 is CASSLARMQDGELFF. CDR3 coding DNA: TGCGCCAGCAGCTTGGCGAGGATGCAGGACGGGGAGCTGTTTTTT.

The V call is TRBV18, the J call TRBJ2-7, with TRBD2 as a possible D gene (5 bases). The CDR3 is made up of 14 amino acids. V lost 5 bases and J lost 1, with 12 bases in between. From germline, CDR1 is KGHSH and CDR2 LQKENI. The CDR3, as DNA: TGTGCCAGCTCAGCGTCTAGAGGGTCCTACGAGCAGTACTTC. Protein product: CASSASRGSYEQYF.

The chain uses TRBV15 and TRBJ2-7; weak D call: TRBD1 (6 bases). Germline CDR1 is LNHNV and CDR2 is YYDKDF (reference sequence). The V gene lost 1 base and the J gene lost 0 bases, with 13 bases spanning the gap. The CDR3 length is 16 residues. CDR3 in amino acids: CATSRAPTGSSYEQYF. CDR3 nucleotide sequence: TGTGCCACCAGCAGAGCACCTACAGGGAGCTCCTACGAGCAGTACTTC.

The chain has TRBV7-2 and TRBJ2-3, with a tentative D call TRBD1 (6 bases). Trimming removed 2 bases at V and 2 bases at J, with 14 bases between. Looked up from germline, CDR1 is SGHTA and CDR2 is FQGNSA. CDR3 size: 16 residues. CDR3 in amino acids: CASSLRGRGSTDTQYF. CDR3 bases: TGTGCCAGCAGCTTACGGGGCAGGGGATCCACAGATACGCAGTATTTT.

The chain couples TRBV20-1 to TRBJ2-7; D unclear. With 6 bases removed from V and 5 bases from J, the gap between germline ends came to 17 bases. Germline loops: CDR1 DFQATT, CDR2 SNEGSKA (reference sequence). This CDR3 comprises 13 residues. The CDR3 loop reads CSAPPAGEDEQYF. CDR3 bases: TGCAGTGCCCCCCCCGCTGGTGAGGACGAGCAGTACTTC.

The gene calls are TRBV20-1 and TRBJ1-5; 7 nucleotides line up with TRBD1. Trimming cost V 3 bases and J 5 bases; bases outside gene matches: 7. Germline values: CDR1 DFQATT, CDR2 SNEGSKA (reference sequence). CDR3 length equals 14 residues. In DNA, the CDR3 is TGCAGTGCTAGCAGGGACAGCATATATCAGCCCCAGCATTTT. This translates into CSASRDSIYQPQHF.

This clonotype was recorded a few times. This chain uses TRBV18 with TRBJ2-1; 7 bases are shared with TRBD2. The length of the CDR3 is 15 residues. Trimming cost V 3 bases and J 2 bases; bases outside gene matches: 4. The germline gives CDR1 KGHSH, CDR2 LQKENI. The DNA for the CDR3 is TGTGCCAGCTCACCCTTCGGGGGGACCTACAATGAGCAGTTCTTC. This gives the protein CASSPFGGTYNEQFF.

This sequence joins TRBV20-1 and TRBJ2-3; TRBD2 matches at 9 bases. Germline V CDR1 and CDR2: DFQATT, SNEGSKA (reference sequence). The trim removed 2 bases at V and 0 bases at J, leaving 6 bases unmatched. CDR3 size: 16 residues. Here the CDR3 DNA reads TGCAGTGCTAGATCCCCCGGACTAGCGAGCACAGATACGCAGTATTTT. Encoded protein: CSARSPGLASTDTQYF.

Many counts were recorded for this clonotype. The rearrangement uses TRBV10-3 and TRBJ2-7; D not resolved. The CDR3 contains 11 residues. The V and J ends lost 3 bases and 2 bases respectively, with 2 bases between them. Germline values: CDR1 ENHRY, CDR2 SYGVKD. The CDR3: CAISDPYEQYF. The CDR3 DNA reads TGTGCCATCAGTGACCCCTACGAGCAGTACTTC.

The rearrangement links TRBV1 to TRBJ1-5; whether TRBD1, the table's D call, matches the DNA was not checked. TRBV1 counts as a pseudogene. The CDR3 is 20 amino acids. Here the CDR3 reads CTSSLQNTHRVRSSNQPQHF. The CDR3, as DNA: TGCACCAGCAGCCTACAAAATACACACAGGGTCCGATCTAGCAATCAGCCCCAGCATTTT.

This clonotype was detected only a few times. The CDR3 DNA sequence: TGTGCCAGCAGGCTCCGACTAGCGGCGGGGGAGACCCAGTACTTC. Protein sequence: CASRLRLAAGETQYF. V and J are TRBV7-2 and TRBJ2-5; 9 nucleotides match TRBD2. Germline V gene lookup returns CDR1 SGHTA and CDR2 FQGNSA. J gave up 5 bases and V 6 bases, and 10 bases lay outside the gene matches. The CDR3 totals 15 residues.

This chain links TRBV10-3 with TRBJ2-5, with 8 bases fitting TRBD2. This CDR3 spans 16 amino acids. The ends lost 0 bases at V and 9 bases at J; junction bases unmatched: 12. Germline assignment: CDR1 ENHRY and CDR2 SYGVKD. The CDR3 spells CAISESKPGLVFPQYF. The DNA for the CDR3 is TGTGCCATCAGTGAGTCTAAACCGGGACTAGTTTTCCCCCAGTACTTC.

This clonotype occurred a few times. The genes are TRBV9 and TRBJ2-2; D is perhaps TRBD1 (5 bases). Between the trimmed V and J ends, which lost 0 bases and 5 bases, there was a span of 14 bases. The CDR3 is made up of 16 amino acids. Germline assignment: CDR1 SGDLS and CDR2 YYNGEE. In DNA form, the CDR3 reads TGTGCCAGCAGCGTAGGGCCCAGGGCTGGTACCGGGGAGCTGTTTTTT. Translation gives CASSVGPRAGTGELFF.

This clonotype has a count of ten or more. The genes are TRBV14 and TRBJ2-7; D could derive from TRBD1 or TRBD2 (5 bases each). The CDR3 covers 13 residues. The V gene lost 4 bases and the J gene lost 3 bases, with 10 bases spanning the gap. The germline V gene encodes CDR1 SGHDN and CDR2 FVKESK. CDR3 sequence reads: CASSPGHIYEQYF. CDR3 coding DNA: TGTGCCAGCAGCCCGGGGCATATCTACGAGCAGTACTTC.

The table lists this clonotype with many counts. This chain joins TRBV7-2 and TRBJ2-5; 11 nucleotides agree with TRBD2. There are 16 residues in the CDR3. Per germline, CDR1 SGHTA and CDR2 FQGNSA. With V trimmed by 4 bases and J by 4 bases, 8 bases remained unmatched. CDR3 region: CASSSGSGRATETQYF. CDR3 nucleotide sequence: TGTGCCAGCAGCTCCGGTAGCGGGAGGGCCACAGAGACCCAGTACTTC.

V gene TRBV5-1 combines with J gene TRBJ2-7; 11 nucleotides match TRBD1. Germline loops: CDR1 SGHRS, CDR2 YFSETQ. Trimming took 4 bases from V and 4 from J; bases not matched to a gene: 7. The CDR3 is 15 residues long. Written as DNA, the CDR3 is TGCGCCAGCAGCCGTGGCGGGACAGGGGGTTACGAGCAGTACTTC. This encodes CASSRGGTGGYEQYF.